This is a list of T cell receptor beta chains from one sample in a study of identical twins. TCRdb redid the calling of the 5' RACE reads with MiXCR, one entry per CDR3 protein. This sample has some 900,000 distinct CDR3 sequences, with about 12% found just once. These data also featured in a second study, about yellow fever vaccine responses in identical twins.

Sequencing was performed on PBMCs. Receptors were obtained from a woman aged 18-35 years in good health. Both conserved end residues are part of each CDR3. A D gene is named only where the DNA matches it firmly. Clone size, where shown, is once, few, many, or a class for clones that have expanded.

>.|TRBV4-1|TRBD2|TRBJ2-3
CASSQEPTSGSLTDTQYF
TGCGCCAGCAGCCAAGAACCCACTAGCGGGAGTCTCACAGATACGCAGTATTTT
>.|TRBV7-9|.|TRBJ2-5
CASSLVSGAQETQYF
TGTGCCAGCAGCTTAGTTAGCGGCGCCCAAGAGACCCAGTACTTC
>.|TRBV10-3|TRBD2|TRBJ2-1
CAITSVAGGEQFF
TGTGCCATCACAAGCGTCGCGGGGGGTGAGCAGTTCTTC
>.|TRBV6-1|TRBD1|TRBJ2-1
CASRVGTGSGNEQFF
TGTGCCAGCAGAGTAGGGACAGGGTCCGGCAATGAGCAGTTCTTC
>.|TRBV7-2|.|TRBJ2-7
CASTHDLGEQYF
TGTGCCAGCACCCATGACCTGGGCGAGCAGTACTTC
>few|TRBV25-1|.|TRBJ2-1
CASSAIAVSYNEQFF
TGTGCCAGCAGTGCCATAGCGGTCTCCTACAATGAGCAGTTCTTC
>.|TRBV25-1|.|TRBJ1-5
CASSDIGGSPNQPQHF
TGTGCCAGCAGTGATATTGGGGGCTCACCCAATCAGCCCCAGCATTTT
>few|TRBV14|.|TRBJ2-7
CASSQAGRGYEQYF
TGTGCCAGCAGCCAAGCCGGGCGCGGATACGAGCAGTACTTC
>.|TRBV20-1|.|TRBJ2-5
CSASWEIQETQYF
TGCAGTGCTAGCTGGGAGATCCAAGAGACCCAGTACTTC
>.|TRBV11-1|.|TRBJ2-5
CASAVSHQETQYF
TGTGCCAGCGCGGTTTCGCACCAAGAGACCCAGTACTTC
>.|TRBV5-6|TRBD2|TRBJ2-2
CASSLAGAYTGELFF
TGTGCCAGCAGCTTAGCGGGGGCCTACACCGGGGAGCTGTTTTTT
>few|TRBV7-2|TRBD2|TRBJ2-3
CASSLGRGADTDTQYF
TGTGCCAGCAGCTTGGGGCGGGGGGCCGACACAGATACGCAGTATTTT
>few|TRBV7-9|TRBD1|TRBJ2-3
CASSGSRDREDTQYF
TGTGCCAGCAGCGGGTCCCGGGACAGGGAAGATACGCAGTATTTT
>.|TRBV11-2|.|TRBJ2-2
CASSPRAQAYANTGELFF
TGTGCCAGCTCCCCGAGGGCCCAAGCGTACGCGAACACCGGGGAGCTGTTTTTT
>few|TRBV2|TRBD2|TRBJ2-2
CASRARLAGGFGELFF
TGTGCCAGCAGGGCCCGGCTAGCGGGAGGCTTCGGGGAGCTGTTTTTT
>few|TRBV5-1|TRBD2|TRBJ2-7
CASSLSYLAVYEQYF
TGCGCCAGCAGCTTGTCTTATCTAGCGGTCTACGAGCAGTACTTC
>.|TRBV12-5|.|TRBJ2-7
CASGLAVGPYEQYF
TGTGCTAGTGGTTTGGCGGTAGGGCCCTACGAGCAGTACTTC
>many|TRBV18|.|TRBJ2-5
CASSPIVQETQYF
TGTGCCAGCTCACCAATCGTCCAAGAGACCCAGTACTTC
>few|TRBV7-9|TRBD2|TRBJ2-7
CASSPRTSSEQYF
TGTGCCAGCAGCCCCAGGACTAGTTCCGAGCAGTACTTC
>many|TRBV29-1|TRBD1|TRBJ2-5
CSVVFWDREADETQYF
TGCAGCGTTGTCTTTTGGGACAGGGAGGCGGATGAGACCCAGTACTTC
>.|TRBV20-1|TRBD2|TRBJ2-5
CSAPGLAGGYQETQYF
TGCAGTGCTCCAGGACTAGCGGGGGGTTACCAAGAGACCCAGTACTTC
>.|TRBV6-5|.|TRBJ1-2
CASSFSSRGGYTF
TGTGCCAGCAGTTTTAGTTCGCGGGGTGGCTACACCTTC
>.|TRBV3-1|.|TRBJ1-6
CASSQEGQVSPLHF
TGTGCCAGCAGCCAAGAAGGCCAAGTTTCACCCCTCCACTTT
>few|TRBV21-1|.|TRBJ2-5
CASRPTTSDEEETQYF
TGTGCCAGCAGGCCGACTACTAGCGACGAGGAAGAGACCCAGTACTTC
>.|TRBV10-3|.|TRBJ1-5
CAISEFEGISNQPQHF
TGTGCCATCAGTGAGTTCGAGGGGATCAGCAATCAGCCCCAGCATTTT
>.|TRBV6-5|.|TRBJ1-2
CASSYWQGQLGANYGYTF
TGTGCCAGCAGTTATTGGCAGGGCCAATTAGGAGCTAACTATGGCTACACCTTC
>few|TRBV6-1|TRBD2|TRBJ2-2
CASSQGLAGGYTGELFF
TGTGCCAGCAGCCAGGGACTAGCGGGAGGGTACACCGGGGAGCTGTTTTTT
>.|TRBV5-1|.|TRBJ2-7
CASSLDGGTLSPYEQYF
TGCGCCAGCAGCTTGGATGGGGGGACACTCTCCCCCTACGAGCAGTACTTC
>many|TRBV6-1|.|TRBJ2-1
CASSPGPYNEQFF
TGTGCCAGCAGTCCCGGACCCTACAATGAGCAGTTCTTC
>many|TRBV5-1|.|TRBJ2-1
CASSLGVTNEQFF
TGCGCCAGCAGCTTGGGAGTAACAAATGAGCAGTTCTTC
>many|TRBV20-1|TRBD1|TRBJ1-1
CSARVPGQGNTEAFF
TGCAGTGCTAGAGTCCCGGGACAGGGAAACACTGAAGCTTTCTTT
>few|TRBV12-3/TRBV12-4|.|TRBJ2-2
CASSVTDPGELFF
TGTGCCAGCAGTGTAACAGATCCCGGGGAGCTGTTTTTT
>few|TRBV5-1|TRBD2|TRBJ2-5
CASSRGTSQETQYF
TGCGCCAGCAGCCGGGGGACTAGCCAAGAGACCCAGTACTTC
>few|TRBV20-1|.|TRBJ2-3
CSAPSWTVSTDTQYF
TGCAGTGCCCCAAGCTGGACAGTTAGCACAGATACGCAGTATTTT
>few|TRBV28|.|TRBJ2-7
CASSLPGTVSSYEQYF
TGTGCCAGCAGTTTACCCGGGACGGTCAGCTCCTACGAGCAGTACTTC
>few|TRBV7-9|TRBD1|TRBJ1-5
CASSLQGSDQPQHF
TGTGCCAGCAGCCTACAGGGGTCCGATCAGCCCCAGCATTTT
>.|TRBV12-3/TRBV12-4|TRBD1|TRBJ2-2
CASRETGGIHGELFF
TGTGCCAGCAGAGAGACAGGGGGTATTCACGGGGAGCTGTTTTTT
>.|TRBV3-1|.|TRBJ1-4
CASSRGQWGNEKLFF
TGTGCCAGCAGCCGCGGACAGTGGGGTAATGAAAAACTGTTTTTT
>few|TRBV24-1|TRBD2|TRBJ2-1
CATSDASGGDNEQFF
TGTGCCACCAGTGACGCTAGCGGGGGGGACAATGAGCAGTTCTTC
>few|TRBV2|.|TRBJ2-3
CASRKGGSGTDTQYF
TGTGCCAGCAGAAAGGGGGGTAGCGGTACAGATACGCAGTATTTT
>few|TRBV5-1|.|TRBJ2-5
CASSLSNGPGEETQYF
TGCGCCAGCAGCTTGAGTAACGGCCCGGGAGAGGAGACCCAGTACTTC
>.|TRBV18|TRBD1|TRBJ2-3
CASSPPTGGTDTDTQYF
TGTGCCAGCTCACCACCGACTGGTGGGACAGACACAGATACGCAGTATTTT
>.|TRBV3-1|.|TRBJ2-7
CASSRRDGYEQYF
TGTGCCAGCAGCCGACGGGACGGCTACGAGCAGTACTTC
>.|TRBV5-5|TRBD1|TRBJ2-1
CASSRTRGPRGSYNEQFF
TGTGCCAGCAGCAGGACCAGGGGGCCCCGGGGATCCTACAATGAGCAGTTCTTC
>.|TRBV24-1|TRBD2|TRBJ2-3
CATSDRTSGVDTQYF
TGTGCCACCAGTGACCGGACTAGCGGGGTAGATACGCAGTATTTT
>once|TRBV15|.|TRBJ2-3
CATSREEHTQYF
TGTGCCACCAGCAGAGAGGAGCATACGCAGTATTTT
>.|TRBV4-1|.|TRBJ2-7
CASSHQNEQYF
TGCGCCAGCAGCCATCAGAACGAGCAGTACTTC
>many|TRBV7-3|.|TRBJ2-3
CASSYIGDTQYF
TGTGCCAGCAGCTATATAGGGGATACGCAGTATTTT
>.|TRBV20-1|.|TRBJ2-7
CSAGGLGFYEQYF
TGCAGTGCCGGCGGCCTGGGGTTTTACGAGCAGTACTTC
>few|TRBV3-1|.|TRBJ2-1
CASSPDIALYNEQFF
TGTGCCAGCAGCCCTGACATCGCCCTTTACAATGAGCAGTTCTTC
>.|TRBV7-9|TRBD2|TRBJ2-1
CASSLREGGNEQFF
TGTGCCAGCAGCTTAAGGGAGGGCGGCAATGAGCAGTTCTTC
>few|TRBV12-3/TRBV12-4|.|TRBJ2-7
CASSTGPAVRYEQYF
TGTGCCAGCAGTACCGGACCCGCGGTTCGCTACGAGCAGTACTTC
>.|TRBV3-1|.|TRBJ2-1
CASSQEWVGQGEQFF
TGTGCCAGCAGCCAAGAATGGGTAGGGCAGGGTGAGCAGTTCTTC
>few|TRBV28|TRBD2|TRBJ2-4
CASSSYVPGGVSAKAKNIQYF
TGTGCCAGCAGTTCATACGTCCCCGGGGGGGTCTCTGCCAAAGCCAAAAACATTCAGTACTTC
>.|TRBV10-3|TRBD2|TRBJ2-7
CAISSASGGSYEQYF
TGTGCCATCAGTAGTGCTAGCGGAGGGTCCTACGAGCAGTACTTC
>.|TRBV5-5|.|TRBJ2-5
CASSFRKTQYF
TGTGCCAGCAGCTTTCGGAAGACCCAGTACTTC
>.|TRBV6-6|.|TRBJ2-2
CASSYQPTGELFF
TGTGCCAGCAGTTATCAGCCCACCGGGGAGCTGTTTTTT
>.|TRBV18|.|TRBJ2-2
CASSPTGPTGELFF
TGTGCCAGCTCACCAACAGGCCCAACCGGGGAGCTGTTTTTT
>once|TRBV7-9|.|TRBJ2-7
CASSGDSYEEQYF
TGTGCCAGCTCGGGGGACAGCTACGAGGAGCAGTACTTC
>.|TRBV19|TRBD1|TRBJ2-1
CASGTGTGYNEQFF
TGTGCCAGTGGGACCGGGACAGGCTACAATGAGCAGTTCTTC